One and the same sample provided the 31 T cell receptor beta chains below, sequenced in a study of cytomegalovirus exposure and HLA in healthy donors. TCRdb keeps only in-frame clones here, not all; method: immunoSEQ multiplex PCR. The data hold about 200,000 clones, with roughly 87% observed a single time. The sample was PBMCs. These receptors all stem from a woman aged 18-29 years in good health and CMV-seropositive.

This chain connects TRBV7-6 to TRBJ2-1; TRBD1 aligns across 7 bases. The germline V gene encodes CDR1 SGHVS and CDR2 FNYEAQ. J was trimmed by 4 bases and V by 8 bases; bases with no gene match: 5. This CDR3 region has 13 residues. DNA for the CDR3: TGTGCCAGCGGGGGACAGAGGTACAATGAGCAGTTCTTC. Translating it yields CASGGQRYNEQFF.

This sequence joins TRBV6-6 and TRBJ2-7; 8 positions match TRBD1. The CDR3 loop spans 12 amino acids. Per the germline V gene, CDR1 is MNHNY and CDR2 is SVGAGI (reference sequence). Unmatched junction bases numbered 4, after V lost 7 bases and J lost 5 bases. CDR3 sequence reads: CASTQGGDEQYF. CDR3 in DNA: TGTGCCAGCACACAGGGGGGCGACGAGCAGTACTTC.

The chain carries TRBV30 and TRBJ1-5; maybe TRBD1 (5 bases). V lost 1 base and J 0 bases, leaving 10 bases between the germline ends. Germline values: CDR1 GTSNPN, CDR2 SVGIG (reference sequence). The CDR3 has 15 amino acids. This CDR3 is CAWSAGLNSNQPQHF. CDR3 sequence (DNA): TGTGCCTGGAGTGCGGGACTGAATAGCAATCAGCCCCAGCATTTT.

The genes are TRBV7-9 and TRBJ1-3, with D possibly being TRBD1 (6 bases). The germline V gene has CDR1 SEHNR and CDR2 FQNEAQ (reference sequence). V was cut by 3 bases and J by 0 bases, with 15 bases left in between. The CDR3 is 17 residues long. CDR3 sequence: CASSLFGQPRSGNTIYF. CDR3 DNA: TGTGCCAGCAGCTTGTTCGGACAGCCTCGCTCTGGAAACACCATATATTTT.

This sequence joins TRBV6-5 and TRBJ2-1; the D gene is possibly TRBD1 (6 bases). The CDR3 sequence is 14 residues long. Trimming left V 5 bases short and J 7 bases short, with 15 bases between. Germline CDR1 is MNHEY and CDR2 is SVGAGI. The CDR3 loop reads CASSAPRGPNEQFF. The CDR3 nucleotides are TGTGCCAGCAGTGCCCCCAGGGGACCGAATGAGCAGTTCTTC.

V and J are TRBV6-6 and TRBJ1-4; tentative D call: TRBD1 (6 bases). The CDR3 is 14 residues long. V was shortened by 4 bases and J by 8 bases, with 14 bases between the two germline ends. Germline assignment: CDR1 MNHNY and CDR2 SVGAGI (reference sequence). The CDR3 DNA sequence: TGTGCCAGCAGTTCCGGGGGGCGGAGGGAAAAACTGTTTTTT. Its translation: CASSSGGRREKLFF.

This clone appeared a single time. J is TRBJ2-1 and V is TRBV7-9, with 10 bases matching TRBD1. CDR3 length: 16 amino acids. Unmatched junction bases numbered 9, after V lost 2 bases and J lost 8 bases. In germline, CDR1 is SEHNR, CDR2 FQNEAQ (reference sequence). DNA for the CDR3: TGTGCCAGCAGCTTACGCGACAGGGGGCGTTTCGATGAGCAGTTCTTC. Protein product: CASSLRDRGRFDEQFF. Based on the CDR3 plus reference TRBV7-9 and TRBJ2-1, the full variable domain is DTGVSQNPRHKITKRGQNVTFRCDPISEHNRLYWYRQTLGQGPEFLTYFQNEAQLEKSRLLSDRFSAERPKGSFSTLEIQRTEQGDSAMYLCASSLRDRGRFDEQFFGPGTRLTVL.

The CDR3 here is CAWSVSLAKTRQFF. The CDR3 DNA is TGTGCCTGGAGTGTGAGTCTAGCGAAAACTCGGCAGTTCTTC. The rearrangement joins TRBV30 to TRBJ2-1; tentatively, D is TRBD2 (6 bases). Trimming cost V 0 bases and J 12 bases, with 18 bases left between them. The CDR3 is 14 amino acids. Germline CDR1 and CDR2: GTSNPN and SVGIG (reference sequence).

The chain recombines TRBV28 with TRBJ2-7; tentatively, D is TRBD2 (5 bases). The germline CDR1 and CDR2 sequences are MDHEN and SYDVKM. V dropped 5 bases and J dropped 0 bases, with 14 bases sitting between them. The CDR3 consists of 15 residues. CDR3 loop: CASSPGLASSYEQYF. CDR3 nucleotides: TGTGCCAGCAGTCCAGGACTGGCCAGCTCCTACGAGCAGTACTTC.

This rearrangement joins TRBV6-5 to TRBJ2-3; D is undetermined. This CDR3 spans 15 amino acids. Trimming cost V 2 bases and J 2 bases, with 11 bases left between them. Germline V gives CDR1 MNHEY, CDR2 SVGAGI. CDR3 in amino acids: CASSYTGPYTDTQYF. Written as DNA, the CDR3 is TGTGCCAGCAGTTACACTGGGCCTTACACAGATACGCAGTATTTT.

CDR3 residues: CASSPRGTPNTGELFF. CDR3 nucleotides: TGTGCCAGCAGCCCCAGAGGGACACCGAACACCGGGGAGCTGTTTTTT. The chain is built from TRBV21-1 and TRBJ2-2; the table's D call TRBD1 went unverified against the DNA. TRBV21-1 is a known pseudogene. This CDR3 region has 16 residues.

The chain couples TRBV13 to TRBJ1-1, with D uncertain. V shed 0 bases and J shed 1 base, with 3 bases lying between them. The CDR3 extends over 13 amino acids. Germline V gives CDR1 PRHDT, CDR2 FYEKMQ (reference sequence). The CDR3 loop reads CASSLGANTEAFF. The CDR3 coding sequence is TGTGCCAGCAGCTTAGGGGCGAACACTGAAGCTTTCTTT.

The chain combines TRBV5-4 with TRBJ2-3, with D tentatively TRBD1 (6 bases). Germline V CDR1 and CDR2: SGHNT, YYREEE (reference sequence). The length of the CDR3 is 14 residues. The V end was cut by 7 bases, the J end by 0 bases, with 12 bases between. The CDR3 here is CASGNQGSTDTQYF. CDR3 bases: TGTGCCAGCGGAAATCAGGGGAGCACAGATACGCAGTATTTT.

The chain links TRBV6-5 to TRBJ1-3; the D gene is possibly TRBD1 (5 bases). V was pared by 3 bases and J by 2 bases, with 8 bases between. The CDR3 runs to 14 residues. Looked up from germline, CDR1 is MNHEY and CDR2 is SVGAGI. In DNA, the CDR3 is TGTGCCAGCAGTTATTCGGGGGCTGGAAACACCATATATTTT. This gives the protein CASSYSGAGNTIYF.

V gene TRBV27 combines with J gene TRBJ2-7, with 10 bases that match TRBD1. Trimming at V came to 7 bases and at J to 7 bases, leaving 10 bases not matched to a gene. The germline V gene encodes CDR1 MNHEY and CDR2 SMNVEV (reference sequence). The CDR3 length is 14 residues. DNA for the CDR3: TGTGCCAGCAACTTCGGGGGACAGGGGAGGGAGCAGTACTTC. This codes for CASNFGGQGREQYF.

This chain joins TRBV11-2 and TRBJ1-2, with TRBD1 identical over 9 bases. The germline gives CDR1 SGHAT, CDR2 FQNNGV. The ends lost 5 bases at V and 4 bases at J; junction bases unmatched: 8. The CDR3 length is 15 residues. This CDR3 reads CASSPGTGSPYGYTF. CDR3 nucleotide sequence: TGTGCCAGCAGCCCCGGGACAGGGTCCCCCTATGGCTACACCTTC.

This sequence joins TRBV30 and TRBJ2-7; 8 positions match TRBD2. In germline, CDR1 is GTSNPN, CDR2 SVGIG (reference sequence). The CDR3 has 13 amino acids. V lost 0 bases to trimming and J lost 6 bases; unmatched junction nucleotides: 4. This chain's CDR3 is CAWSVGRGVEQYF. CDR3 nucleotides: TGTGCCTGGAGTGTAGGGCGGGGGGTCGAGCAGTACTTC.

V gene TRBV27 combines with J gene TRBJ2-1; 7 nucleotides match TRBD2. The CDR3 has 17 amino acids. V lost 3 bases, J lost 7 bases, and 15 bases stayed unmatched. In germline, CDR1 is MNHEY, CDR2 SMNVEV (reference sequence). DNA of the CDR3: TGTGCCAGCAGTTTCCTCAGCTTCGGCGGGAGTGGGAATGAGCAGTTCTTC. The encoded protein is CASSFLSFGGSGNEQFF.

For the CDR3, the DNA is TGCGCCAGCGGGGACAGCATGGAGAACACTGAAGCTTTCTTT. It codes for CASGDSMENTEAFF. This chain uses TRBV5-1 with TRBJ1-1; 7 nucleotides align to TRBD1. The CDR3 contains 14 residues. From germline, CDR1 is SGHRS and CDR2 YFSETQ. J gave up 1 base and V 7 bases, and 7 bases lay outside the gene matches.

The rearrangement uses TRBV11-2 and TRBJ1-1, with a possible D match to TRBD1 (6 bases). V shed 0 bases and J shed 4 bases, with 15 bases lying between them. This CDR3 spans 16 amino acids. The germline V gene has CDR1 SGHAT and CDR2 FQNNGV. In DNA form, the CDR3 reads TGTGCCAGCAGCTTAGATCTTACAGGGTTGGGCACTGAAGCTTTCTTT. Its translation is CASSLDLTGLGTEAFF.

A few counts support this clone. The V call is TRBV28, the J call TRBJ2-7, with 12 positions matching TRBD2. V lost 4 bases, J lost 7 bases, and 5 bases stayed unmatched. CDR1 and CDR2 (germline): MDHEN, SYDVKM. The CDR3 is 14 residues long. The CDR3 DNA follows: TGTGCCAGCAGTTGGACTAGCGGGGTAGAGGAGCAGTACTTC. This encodes CASSWTSGVEEQYF. Using reference TRBV28 and TRBJ2-7 for the parts outside the CDR3, the full variable domain is DVKVTQSSRYLVKRTGEKVFLECVQDMDHENMFWYRQDPGLGLRLIYFSYDVKMKEKGDIPEGYSVSREKKERFSLILESASTNQTSMYLCASSWTSGVEEQYFGPGTRLTVT.

The rearrangement joins TRBV28 to TRBJ2-7; D uncertain. V was shortened by 5 bases and J by 4 bases, with 21 bases between the two germline ends. The germline V gene encodes CDR1 MDHEN and CDR2 SYDVKM. This CDR3 region has 16 residues. CDR3 sequence: CASSRLGNTIRYEQYF. CDR3 bases: TGTGCCAGCAGTAGACTCGGAAATACGATTCGATACGAGCAGTACTTC.

This rearrangement joins TRBV7-9 to TRBJ2-7; D remains unclear. The CDR3 is made up of 15 amino acids. Trimming pared 5 bases from V and 0 bases from J, leaving 14 bases between. Germline V gives CDR1 SEHNR, CDR2 FQNEAQ (reference sequence). The CDR3 region has the DNA TGTGCCAGCAGCCGACCGGCAGGCAACTCCTACGAGCAGTACTTC. Translation: CASSRPAGNSYEQYF. Filled out from reference TRBV7-9 and TRBJ2-7, the complete variable domain reads DTGVSQNPRHKITKRGQNVTFRCDPISEHNRLYWYRQTLGQGPEFLTYFQNEAQLEKSRLLSDRFSAERPKGSFSTLEIQRTEQGDSAMYLCASSRPAGNSYEQYFGPGTRLTVT.

The V gene is TRBV6-6, the J gene TRBJ2-1, with 9 bases that match TRBD2. The V gene end was trimmed by 6 bases and the J gene end by 0 bases; junction bases not matched to a gene: 6. Germline V gene data show CDR1 as MNHNY and CDR2 as SVGAGI (reference sequence). This CDR3 spans 16 amino acids. As DNA, the CDR3 is TGTGCCAGCAGCCAATTAGCGGGAGACTCCTACAATGAGCAGTTCTTC. Its translation: CASSQLAGDSYNEQFF.

V gene TRBV25-1 combines with J gene TRBJ2-7, with 8 bases fitting TRBD1. The CDR3 length is 16 residues. The germline gives CDR1 MGHDK, CDR2 SYGVNS. J was trimmed by 3 bases and V by 4 bases; bases with no gene match: 11. The DNA for the CDR3 is TGTGCCAGCAGTGGGCAGGGGGCCTCGTCGCTCTACGAGCAGTACTTC. It is translated as CASSGQGASSLYEQYF.

The chain is built from TRBV5-1 and TRBJ2-7, with 9 bases that match TRBD2. V lost 1 base, J lost 6 bases, and 20 bases stayed unmatched. The CDR3 extends over 19 amino acids. The germline V gene encodes CDR1 SGHRS and CDR2 YFSETQ. CDR3 in DNA: TGCGCCAGCAGCTTGTCCTCGGGGGGGCTAGCGGGACTCTCGCCCGAGCAGTACTTC. Translation gives CASSLSSGGLAGLSPEQYF. Combining the CDR3 with reference TRBV5-1 and TRBJ2-7 gives the whole variable domain KAGVTQTPRYLIKTRGQQVTLSCSPISGHRSVSWYQQTPGQGLQFLFEYFSETQRNKGNFPGRFSGRQFSNSRSEMNVSTLELGDSALYLCASSLSSGGLAGLSPEQYFGPGTRLTVT.

This chain joins TRBV9 and TRBJ2-7; TRBD2 might be the D (7 bases). The CDR3 is 14 residues long. The V and J ends lost 0 bases and 1 base respectively, with 8 bases between them. Germline V gene data show CDR1 as SGDLS and CDR2 as YYNGEE. The CDR3 nucleotides are TGTGCCAGCAGCGTAGAGGGGGGGTCCTACGAGCAGTACTTC. Amino acids: CASSVEGGSYEQYF.

The rearrangement joins TRBV27 to TRBJ2-5; 9 bases agree with TRBD2. CDR3 length: 15 residues. Germline V lookup: CDR1 MNHEY, CDR2 SMNVEV (reference sequence). With V trimmed by 8 bases and J by 5 bases, 12 bases remained unmatched. The CDR3 DNA reads TGTGCCAGCGGGGCGGGAGGGCCATTCTTGGAGACCCAGTACTTC. This sequence encodes CASGAGGPFLETQYF.

This clone was seen a few times. The rearrangement links TRBV28 to TRBJ2-2, with 8 bases lining up with TRBD1. The CDR3 consists of 16 residues. Germline lookup yields CDR1 MDHEN and CDR2 SYDVKM. J gave up 1 base and V 4 bases, and 5 bases lay outside the gene matches. CDR3 amino acids: CASSSPGQENTGELFF. The CDR3 nucleotides are TGTGCCAGCAGTTCTCCGGGACAGGAGAACACCGGGGAGCTGTTTTTT.

This clone was counted a single time. The chain has TRBV4-1 and TRBJ2-6; maybe TRBD1 (6 bases). Trimming took off 0 bases at V and 2 bases at J, with 8 bases between the two ends. This CDR3 has 16 amino acids. Germline V gene data show CDR1 as MGHRA and CDR2 as YSYEKL. The CDR3 protein is CASSQEKGAGANVLTF. DNA for the CDR3: TGCGCCAGCAGCCAAGAGAAGGGGGCTGGGGCCAACGTCCTGACTTTC.

V is TRBV5-6 and J is TRBJ1-4, with a possible D match to TRBD1 (5 bases). This CDR3 comprises 18 residues. CDR1 and CDR2 from the germline V gene are SGHDT and YYEEEE. V lost 4 bases, J lost 0 bases, and 19 bases lay in between. CDR3: CASSLLRRGSTTNEKLFF. DNA for the CDR3: TGTGCCAGCAGCCTCCTCCGGAGGGGATCTACAACTAATGAAAAACTGTTTTTT.